This entry lists 17 T cell receptor beta chains sequenced from one sample in a study of post-analysis software for immune sequencing data (dated by TCRdb to the mid-2010s). General conclusions and limits of the study: Patients showed significantly higher frequencies than controls for several TRBV segments, among them TRBV5-6, TRBV5-1 and TRBV20-1.

These receptors lack a known antigen. Library method: PCR. The instrument given in TCRdb is Illumina HiSeq 2500. To reduce PCR and sequencing biases, unique molecular identifiers were incorporated into the TCR beta cDNA libraries. In TCRdb, the public reads were trimmed at Q25 with fastp and aligned with MiXCR, with productive beta chains retained. Rows with one shared CDR3 protein collapse into an entry with the most common genes and DNA. The sample records over 150,000 distinct CDR3 sequences, over 25% of which are singletons. About 1.4% of the sample is held by the ten biggest clonotypes. What was sequenced was blood. The receptors were gathered from a girl aged 5-17 years with multiple sclerosis.

The sample holds many counts of this clonotype. The V call is TRBV7-9, the J call TRBJ1-2; D is unresolved. Deletions cut 1 base from V and 4 bases from J, with 13 bases between. In germline, CDR1 is SEHNR, CDR2 FQNEAQ (reference sequence). This CDR3 spans 15 amino acids. CDR3 in amino acids: CASSLGQVVVYGYTF. The CDR3 region has the DNA TGTGCCAGCAGCTTAGGACAAGTGGTGGTCTATGGCTACACCTTC.

This clonotype occurred many times. This chain connects TRBV20-1 to TRBJ2-7; TRBD2 matches 10 bases. This CDR3 is built from 14 residues. Germline trimming cut 3 bases from V and 5 bases from J; bases unmatched to any gene: 7. Germline V gene data show CDR1 as DFQATT and CDR2 as SNEGSKA (reference sequence). This CDR3 reads CSARIAGGINEQYF. The DNA of the CDR3 is TGCAGTGCTAGGATAGCGGGAGGCATTAACGAGCAGTACTTC.

This chain joins TRBV27 and TRBJ2-7, with D possibly being TRBD2 (6 bases). The CDR3 runs 13 residues. From germline, CDR1 is MNHEY and CDR2 SMNVEV (reference sequence). V lost 7 bases and J lost 0, with 10 bases in between. Written as DNA, the CDR3 is TGTGCCAGCACCGGGGGACTCTCCTACGAGCAGTACTTC. This translates into CASTGGLSYEQYF.

A word on this clonotype: This may stem from a read error, because a much larger clone lies one nucleotide away. The chain combines TRBV7-9 with TRBJ2-3, with 8 bases lining up with TRBD1. From germline, CDR1 is SEHNR and CDR2 FQNEAQ (reference sequence). This CDR3 has 15 residues. The trim removed 8 bases at V and 5 bases at J, leaving 12 bases unmatched. The CDR3 region has the DNA TGTGCCAGCTCCACCGGGACAGGCCGCATAGATACGCAGTATTTT. Amino acids: CASSTGTGRIDTQYF.

This clonotype was detected only a few times. This chain links TRBV2 with TRBJ2-2; D is possibly TRBD1 or TRBD2 (5 bases each). From germline, CDR1 is SNHLY and CDR2 FYNNEI. The CDR3 totals 14 residues. Trimming pared 8 bases from V and 1 base from J, leaving 11 bases between. CDR3 amino acids: CASVSGLNTGELFF. Written as DNA, the CDR3 is TGTGCCAGCGTGTCGGGGCTGAACACCGGGGAGCTGTTTTTT.

Ten or more counts support this clonotype. CDR3 residues: CSATTGGQGKDTQYF. The CDR3 region has the DNA TGCAGTGCCACGACCGGCGGACAGGGAAAGGATACGCAGTATTTT. The chain is built from TRBV20-1 and TRBJ2-3; TRBD1 aligns across 8 bases. The CDR3 consists of 15 residues. Germline CDR1 is DFQATT and CDR2 is SNEGSKA (reference sequence). Unmatched junction bases numbered 14, after V lost 6 bases and J lost 6 bases.

This clonotype was detected once. A much larger clone sits a single nucleotide away, making a read error possible. This chain uses TRBV27 with TRBJ2-1, with D perhaps matching TRBD2 (6 bases). There are 15 residues in the CDR3. The germline CDR1 and CDR2 sequences are MNHEY and SMNVEV (reference sequence). DNA of the CDR3: TGTGCCGGCAGTCTAGCGACCTTCACGCGGAATGAGCAGTTCTTC. Translated: CAGSLATFTRNEQFF.

V is TRBV5-1 and J is TRBJ1-2, with TRBD1 identical over 7 bases. The junction had 7 bases not matched to a gene; V was cut back by 3 bases and J by 2 bases. CDR3 length: 15 amino acids. Germline CDR1 is SGHRS and CDR2 is YFSETQ. CDR3 loop: CASSYLEGGNYGYTF. CDR3 DNA: TGCGCCAGCAGCTACCTCGAAGGGGGCAACTATGGCTACACCTTC.

Comment on this clonotype: At one end the junction does not follow the germline gene, possibly because of a read error. The CDR3 sequence is CASRLEAASNQPQHF. Here the CDR3 DNA reads TGTGCCAGCAGATTGGAGGCAGCTAGCAATCAGCCCCAGCATTTT. The chain employs TRBV5-6 and TRBJ1-5; D not certain. The CDR3 has 15 residues. Germline V gene data show CDR1 as SGHDT and CDR2 as YYEEEE.

The chain is built from TRBV28 and TRBJ2-4; 8 bases are shared with TRBD1. Per the germline V gene, CDR1 is MDHEN and CDR2 is SYDVKM. This CDR3 is 20 amino acids long. Losses at the gene ends were 5 bases for V and 0 bases for J; bases not matched to a gene: 18. The CDR3, as DNA: TGTGCCAGCAGTCCGCCCTCCTTCGATCGACAGGGGCTAGCCAAAAACATTCAGTACTTC. This encodes CASSPPSFDRQGLAKNIQYF.

This clonotype was counted many times. This chain connects TRBV15 to TRBJ2-5; D remains unclear. CDR1 and CDR2 (germline): LNHNV, YYDKDF (reference sequence). The CDR3 has 13 amino acids. Trimming removed 4 bases at V and 2 bases at J, with 8 bases between. CDR3 bases: TGTGCCACCAGCAAGGGTAGACAAGAGACCCAGTACTTC. Its protein is CATSKGRQETQYF.

The chain has TRBV25-1 and TRBJ2-1; TRBD2 matches at 9 bases. The junction had 6 bases not matched to a gene; V was cut back by 3 bases and J by 0 bases. This CDR3 comprises 17 residues. Germline-derived CDR1 and CDR2 are MGHDK and SYGVNS. Here the CDR3 reads CASSEFAGGSSYNEQFF. The CDR3, as DNA: TGTGCCAGCAGTGAGTTTGCGGGGGGGAGCTCCTACAATGAGCAGTTCTTC.

In the case of this clonotype: Germline and junction disagree at one end, which may indicate a read error. The J gene is TRBJ2-1, the V gene TRBV30; TRBD2 matches at 10 bases. The CDR3 contains 15 residues. Germline lookup yields CDR1 GTSNPN and CDR2 SVGIG (reference sequence). CDR3 region: CARSVPISSGTSEFF. Written as DNA, the CDR3 is TGTGCCCGGAGTGTACCCATCTCGTCCGGGACTAGCGAGTTCTTC.

The chain couples TRBV5-6 to TRBJ1-1; D uncertain. The CDR3 consists of 12 residues. From germline, CDR1 is SGHDT and CDR2 YYEEEE. The ends were cut back, 2 bases at V and 8 bases at J, with 10 bases in the middle. The CDR3 region is CASSFYSLEAFF. CDR3 DNA: TGTGCCAGCAGCTTTTACAGCCTCGAAGCTTTCTTT.

About this clonotype itself: The junction shows a germline mismatch at one end, possibly a read error. V gene TRBV6-2 or TRBV6-3 combines with J gene TRBJ2-7; no firm D call. The CDR3 length is 16 residues. Germline V gene data show CDR1 as MNHEY and CDR2 as SVGEGT. CDR3 sequence reads: CASSYPPGYTVYERYF. The CDR3 DNA is TGTGCCAGCAGTTACCCTCCAGGTTATACCGTTTACGAGCGGTACTTC.

At least ten counts were recorded for this clonotype. The gene calls are TRBV5-6 and TRBJ2-5; TRBD1 or TRBD2 may be the D gene (5 bases each). Trimming pared 0 bases from V and 0 bases from J, leaving 6 bases between. Germline lookup yields CDR1 SGHDT and CDR2 YYEEEE. The length of the CDR3 is 14 residues. The CDR3, as DNA: TGTGCCAGCAGCTTGGTGGGACACCAAGAGACCCAGTACTTC. Translated, it gives CASSLVGHQETQYF.

A word on this clonotype: Being one base from a much bigger clone, this may be a read error. The genes are TRBV5-1 and TRBJ2-5; 8 bases are shared with TRBD2. V was pared by 6 bases and J by 5 bases, with 12 bases of the junction left unmatched. Germline lookup yields CDR1 SGHRS and CDR2 YFSETQ. This CDR3 has 15 amino acids. Here the CDR3 reads CASNSGLVEAETQYF. The DNA for the CDR3 is TGCGCCAGCAACTCGGGACTAGTAGAAGCGGAGACCCAGTACTTC. The whole variable domain, remainder taken from reference TRBV5-1 and TRBJ2-5, is KAGVTQTPRYLIKTRGQQVTLSCSPISGHRSVSWYQQTPGQGLQFLFEYFSETQRNKGNFPGRFSGRQFSNSRSEMNVSTLELGDSALYLCASNSGLVEAETQYFGPGTRLLVL.